This entry lists 24 T cell receptor beta chains sequenced from one sample in a study of CD8+ T cells in alopecia areata. As the sequencing template, cDNA was produced by extracting RNA and reverse transcribing it. Sequencing used immunoSEQ multiplex PCR; TCRdb keeps in-frame clones, though not all of them. Among about 120,000 clones listed, around 54% were seen once. Sample treatment: oral pan-JAK inhibitor, 5-10 mg twice daily. The source was CD4+ T cells sorted from blood, collected at week 24, from a patient treated with tofacitinib. The receptor set was obtained from a human donor with alopecia areata.

The chain combines TRBV30 with TRBJ2-1; D ambiguous. V was cut by 3 bases and J by 8 bases, with 14 bases left in between. This CDR3 spans 13 amino acids. CDR1 and CDR2 (germline): GTSNPN, SVGIG (reference sequence). CDR3 sequence (DNA): TGTGCCTGGAGCGAATCCGTCGCGGATGAGCAGTTCTTC. Translating it yields CAWSESVADEQFF.

This chain connects TRBV6-5 to TRBJ1-2; 9 bases agree with TRBD1. With V trimmed by 2 bases and J by 5 bases, 9 bases remained unmatched. Germline lookup yields CDR1 MNHEY and CDR2 SVGAGI. The CDR3 is made up of 16 amino acids. The CDR3 loop is CASSYIWDRVPYGYTF. CDR3 coding DNA: TGTGCCAGCAGTTACATTTGGGACAGGGTGCCGTATGGCTACACCTTC.

The chain joins TRBV5-1 to TRBJ2-1, with D possibly called TRBD1 or TRBD2 (6 bases each). The CDR3 contains 14 residues. V was shortened by 2 bases and J by 10 bases, with 16 bases between the two germline ends. Germline V gives CDR1 SGHRS, CDR2 YFSETQ. The CDR3 sequence: CASSFRGPQKEQFF. Here the CDR3 DNA reads TGCGCCAGCAGCTTTCGGGGGCCCCAGAAGGAGCAGTTCTTC.

The chain joins TRBV5-1 to TRBJ1-1; D is ambiguous. The germline gives CDR1 SGHRS, CDR2 YFSETQ. The V end lost 1 base, the J end lost 2 bases, and 9 bases lay between the germline ends. This CDR3 has 14 amino acids. CDR3 DNA: TGCGCCAGCAGCTTGTTTGGGGAAAACACTGAAGCTTTCTTT. The encoded protein is CASSLFGENTEAFF.

This chain joins TRBV5-4 and TRBJ2-5; D unresolved. Trimming took 4 bases from V and 5 from J, leaving 12 bases between them. CDR3 size: 13 residues. In germline, CDR1 is SGHNT, CDR2 YYREEE (reference sequence). CDR3 DNA: TGTGCCAGCAGCCGAGGTTGGACGGAGACCCAGTACTTC. Translation gives CASSRGWTETQYF.

The chain links TRBV4-2 to TRBJ2-1; D remains ambiguous. Germline CDR1 LGHNA, CDR2 YNFKEQ. The CDR3 runs to 17 residues. V was trimmed by 0 bases and J by 1 base, leaving 13 bases between them. CDR3 in amino acids: CASSQEGWDDSYNEQFF. Here the CDR3 DNA reads TGTGCCAGCAGCCAAGAGGGATGGGATGATTCCTACAATGAGCAGTTCTTC.

The rearrangement uses TRBV5-1 and TRBJ2-7; 7 bases are a match to TRBD2. CDR3 length: 14 residues. The germline gives CDR1 SGHRS, CDR2 YFSETQ. V trimming: 0 bases; J trimming: 2 bases; junction bases outside the gene matches: 2. This CDR3 reads CASSLEAGPYEQYF. The CDR3 DNA reads as TGCGCCAGCAGCTTGGAAGCGGGGCCCTACGAGCAGTACTTC.

This clone was counted between two and nine times. The rearrangement joins TRBV6-5 to TRBJ1-6, with D unclear. Germline CDR1 is MNHEY and CDR2 is SVGAGI. With 0 bases removed from V and 8 bases from J, the gap between germline ends came to 11 bases. The CDR3 length is 15 residues. CDR3: CASSYSVVGDSPLHF. As DNA, the CDR3 is TGTGCCAGCAGTTACTCGGTCGTCGGGGATTCACCCCTCCACTTT.

Only a few counts were recorded for this clone. The genes are TRBV29-1 and TRBJ1-1, with TRBD1 identical over 8 bases. Germline loops: CDR1 SQVTM, CDR2 ANQGSEA. The V and J ends lost 6 bases and 1 base, in that order; junction bases with no gene match: 10. This CDR3 has 15 amino acids. For the CDR3, the DNA is TGCAGCGTAACTACCAACCAGGGGGCGAACACTGAAGCTTTCTTT. It codes for CSVTTNQGANTEAFF.

This clone was seen more than once but under ten times. CDR3 bases: TGTGCCAGCAGGAAAACCGGACAGGGATCCAAACTGTTTTTT. This codes for CASRKTGQGSKLFF. The chain is built from TRBV27 and TRBJ1-4, with 8 bases that match TRBD1. The CDR3 has 14 amino acids. The V segment lost 6 bases and the J segment 11 bases; nucleotides outside the gene matches: 11. The V gene's germline CDR1 is MNHEY and CDR2 SMNVEV (reference sequence).

V gene TRBV7-2 combines with J gene TRBJ2-7; D not certain. This CDR3 is built from 13 residues. Trimming stripped 4 bases from V and 3 bases from J, with 10 bases between. CDR1 is SGHTA and CDR2 is FQGNSA in the germline V gene. CDR3 sequence: CASSSSAFYEQYF. CDR3 sequence (DNA): TGTGCCAGCAGCTCAAGCGCGTTCTACGAGCAGTACTTC.

The V call is TRBV25-1, the J call TRBJ2-3, with no clear D. The CDR3 has 13 residues. V shed 5 bases and J shed 2 bases, with 8 bases lying between them. CDR1 and CDR2 from the germline V gene are MGHDK and SYGVNS. The CDR3 DNA sequence: TGTGCCAGCAGTCTCTATCACACAGATACGCAGTATTTT. Protein sequence: CASSLYHTDTQYF.

This clone was seen only once. The chain employs TRBV5-1 and TRBJ2-5; D is ambiguous. CDR3 length: 13 residues. The germline gives CDR1 SGHRS, CDR2 YFSETQ. V lost 1 base and J lost 5, with 9 bases in between. CDR3 coding DNA: TGCGCCAGCAGCTTGACCCCCCCGGAGACCCAGTACTTC. Its translation is CASSLTPPETQYF.

This chain links TRBV30 with TRBJ2-2; D is uncertain. This CDR3 comprises 15 residues. The V end was cut by 4 bases, the J end by 5 bases, with 17 bases between. Germline CDR1 GTSNPN, CDR2 SVGIG (reference sequence). DNA for the CDR3: TGTGCCTGGACCGGCAAGGCTAGAGGTACCGGGGAGCTGTTTTTT. It codes for CAWTGKARGTGELFF.

Notes on this clone: The same CDR3 can be traced to other DNA sequences in this sample. V is TRBV7-8 and J is TRBJ2-3; no clear D. The germline V gene encodes CDR1 SGHVS and CDR2 FQNEAQ. The CDR3 has 14 residues. V lost 1 base and J 4 bases, leaving 9 bases between the germline ends. The CDR3 nucleotides read TGTGCCAGCAGCTTAGGTGGTGCGCCAGATACGCAGTATTTT. Amino acids: CASSLGGAPDTQYF.

This clone has a handful of counts. The J gene is TRBJ2-5, the V gene TRBV4-2; 8 bases match TRBD2. Trimming at V came to 0 bases and at J to 4 bases, leaving 10 bases not matched to a gene. This CDR3 contains 17 residues. The germline V gene encodes CDR1 LGHNA and CDR2 YNFKEQ. CDR3 region: CASSQDLGGGPLETQYF. DNA of the CDR3: TGTGCCAGCAGCCAAGATCTTGGCGGGGGGCCATTAGAGACCCAGTACTTC.

This clone showed up just a few times. The chain combines TRBV19 with TRBJ2-3; no firm D call. Germline-derived CDR1 and CDR2 are LNHDA and SQIVND (reference sequence). The V end lost 6 bases, the J end lost 2 bases, and 15 bases lay between the germline ends. This CDR3 comprises 15 residues. CDR3 in amino acids: CASREGSRPTDTQYF. The CDR3 coding sequence is TGTGCCAGTAGGGAAGGAAGTCGGCCCACAGATACGCAGTATTTT.

The chain employs TRBV6-5 and TRBJ1-2; D remains unclear. Trimming took 6 bases from V and 4 from J, leaving 15 bases between them. This CDR3 spans 14 amino acids. Germline values: CDR1 MNHEY, CDR2 SVGAGI. In nucleotides, the CDR3 is TGTGCCAGCAGCACGGACGGAGCTCCCTATGGCTACACCTTC. It codes for CASSTDGAPYGYTF.

V and J are TRBV9 and TRBJ2-3, with D perhaps TRBD2 (5 bases). CDR1 and CDR2 from the germline V gene are SGDLS and YYNGEE. The V end was cut by 4 bases, the J end by 6 bases, with 15 bases between. This CDR3 contains 14 residues. The CDR3 coding sequence is TGTGCCAGCAGCACTACACTAGGGTTGGATACGCAGTATTTT. Amino acid sequence: CASSTTLGLDTQYF.

The chain has TRBV6-5 and TRBJ2-2, with a possible D match to TRBD1 (5 bases). Per germline, CDR1 MNHEY and CDR2 SVGAGI. CDR3 length equals 15 residues. Trimming stripped 6 bases from V and 4 bases from J, with 15 bases between. The CDR3 spells CASRITQGSTGELFF. CDR3 DNA sequence: TGTGCCAGCAGAATCACCCAGGGTTCCACCGGGGAGCTGTTTTTT.

This clone was counted only a few times. The chain employs TRBV18 and TRBJ2-6; D is perhaps TRBD1 or TRBD2 (6 bases each). Germline V gives CDR1 KGHSH, CDR2 LQKENI. The CDR3 consists of 17 residues. V was clipped by 6 bases and J by 0 bases, with 15 bases between them. The CDR3 coding sequence is TGTGCCAGCTCCCCTCAGGGGCGGGGCTCTGGGGCCAACGTCCTGACTTTC. Protein product: CASSPQGRGSGANVLTF.

The V gene is TRBV19, the J gene TRBJ2-1; D perhaps matches TRBD1 (6 bases). The CDR3 is 16 amino acids. Germline V gene lookup returns CDR1 LNHDA and CDR2 SQIVND (reference sequence). V lost 1 base, J lost 3 bases, and 13 bases lay in between. The CDR3: CASSIVVQGSYNEQFF. In DNA form, the CDR3 reads TGTGCCAGTAGTATAGTGGTACAGGGTAGCTACAATGAGCAGTTCTTC. The whole variable domain, filled in from reference TRBV19 and TRBJ2-1, reads DGGITQSPKYLFRKEGQNVTLSCEQNLNHDAMYWYRQDPGQGLRLIYYSQIVNDFQKGDIAEGYSVSREKKESFPLTVTSAQKNPTAFYLCASSIVVQGSYNEQFFGPGTRLTVL.

The chain carries TRBV7-2 and TRBJ2-7; TRBD2 matches at 9 bases. CDR1 is SGHTA, CDR2 FQGNSA, per germline. V was pared by 2 bases and J by 0 bases, with 2 bases of the junction left unmatched. The CDR3 is 15 amino acids. The CDR3: CASSLHSGGSYEQYF. As DNA, the CDR3 is TGTGCCAGCAGCTTACATAGCGGGGGCTCCTACGAGCAGTACTTC.

This clone was observed a handful of times. This sequence joins TRBV7-9 and TRBJ2-7; D unclear. Germline CDR1 is SEHNR and CDR2 is FQNEAQ (reference sequence). This CDR3 comprises 13 residues. With 2 bases removed from V and 4 bases from J, the gap between germline ends came to 9 bases. Written as DNA, the CDR3 is TGTGCCAGCAGCTTAATTGGTGGATACGAGCAGTACTTC. Translation: CASSLIGGYEQYF.